This T cell receptor beta chain was obtained from a study of CD8+CD57+ T cells in acquired aplastic anemia. Study-level results: Patients were compared with controls for CD8+ Simpson's diversity, and no significant difference emerged.

An expansion of CD8+CD57+ cells by flow cytometry had been shown in patients chosen for sequencing. Researchers used genomic DNA as the template to profile TCR beta VDJ and CDR3. TCRdb re-called the reads with MiXCR, one entry per CDR3 protein. The sample lists about 200,000 distinct CDR3 sequences, roughly 50% seen once, with nearly 20% in the top ten. CDR1 and CDR2 (germline): LNHDA, SQIVND (reference sequence). The CDR3 runs to 16 residues. V dropped 9 bases and J dropped 0 bases, with 21 bases sitting between them. In the case of this clonotype: What it recognizes is unknown.

The sample consisted of sorted CD4+, CD8+, or CD8+CD57+ T cells (not recorded which) from PBMCs. This receptor was taken from a human donor with aplastic anemia. J is TRBJ2-7 and V is TRBV19; D might be TRBD1 (5 bases). Here the CDR3 reads CASSPAGRADSYEQYF. Written as DNA, the CDR3 is TGTGCCAGCTCACCCGCCGGCAGGGCCGACTCCTACGAGCAGTACTTC.